These 14 T cell receptor beta chains originate from one sample sequenced in a study of blood T cell repertoires in COVID-19. Repertoires were generated with immunoSEQ multiplex PCR, while TCRdb's copy carries only in-frame clones and drops some. The sample carries around 76,000 clones, approximately 85% recorded once. Sequencing was done on a sample of peripheral blood. These receptors originate from a man aged 80 or over with acute or convalescent COVID-19.

V and J are TRBV2 and TRBJ2-2, with 8 bases identical to TRBD1. The CDR3 is made up of 14 amino acids. V lost 5 bases to trimming and J lost 4 bases; unmatched junction nucleotides: 3. Germline V gene sequence: CDR1 SNHLY, CDR2 FYNNEI. CDR3: CASSTTGATGELFF. The CDR3 bases are TGTGCCAGCAGTACGACAGGGGCCACCGGGGAGCTGTTTTTT.

The chain joins TRBV7-9 to TRBJ2-3; D ambiguous. The germline V and J ends were trimmed by 8 bases and 2 bases, with 8 bases remaining between them. CDR1 and CDR2 (germline): SEHNR, FQNEAQ (reference sequence). This CDR3 has 12 residues. CDR3 protein: CASGENTDTQYF. CDR3 nucleotide sequence: TGTGCCAGCGGAGAGAACACAGATACGCAGTATTTT.

This chain links TRBV3-1 (or the pseudogene TRBV3-2) with TRBJ1-2, with 7 positions matching TRBD1. The CDR3 is 14 amino acids. Unmatched junction bases numbered 12, after V lost 7 bases and J lost 7 bases. Per the germline V gene, CDR1 is LGHDT and CDR2 is YNNKEL (reference sequence). The CDR3 is CASNYRGTDVGYTF. The CDR3 DNA sequence: TGTGCCAGCAACTACCGAGGGACAGATGTTGGCTACACCTTC.

The J gene is TRBJ1-6, the V gene TRBV2; D is unclear. CDR3 length equals 13 residues. The germline V gene encodes CDR1 SNHLY and CDR2 FYNNEI. The V gene lost 11 bases and the J gene lost 6 bases, with 14 bases spanning the gap. CDR3 protein: CAERRQANSPLHF. The CDR3 DNA reads TGTGCCGAAAGGAGGCAGGCTAATTCACCCCTCCACTTT.

This sequence joins TRBV6-6 and TRBJ1-1; 7 nucleotides line up with TRBD1. This CDR3 contains 12 residues. Trimming cost V 6 bases and J 11 bases; bases outside gene matches: 9. Germline CDR1 reads MNHNY; CDR2 reads SVGAGI (reference sequence). The CDR3: CASSLTGVEAFF. For the CDR3, the DNA is TGTGCCAGCAGCCTCACAGGGGTTGAGGCTTTCTTT.

The chain recombines TRBV19 with TRBJ2-3; TRBD2 matches at 10 bases. In germline, CDR1 is LNHDA, CDR2 SQIVND (reference sequence). V lost 3 bases to trimming and J lost 6 bases; unmatched junction nucleotides: 6. The CDR3 has 15 amino acids. CDR3 sequence (DNA): TGTGCCAGTAGTATCGGAGCGGGGGGGCAGGATACGCAGTATTTT. Its translation: CASSIGAGGQDTQYF.

The chain combines TRBV3-1 (or the pseudogene TRBV3-2) with TRBJ2-1, with TRBD1 as a possible D gene (6 bases). Germline loops: CDR1 LGHDT, CDR2 YNNKEL (reference sequence). This CDR3 has 15 residues. Trimming removed 4 bases from V and 5 bases from J, with 15 bases in between. CDR3 region: CASSPATGWHNEQFF. CDR3 DNA: TGTGCCAGCAGCCCCGCTACAGGGTGGCACAATGAGCAGTTCTTC.

The chain carries TRBV7-9 and TRBJ2-7, with 9 bases matching TRBD1. This CDR3 has 16 residues. Germline CDR1 SEHNR, CDR2 FQNEAQ (reference sequence). J lost 0 bases, V lost 5 bases, and 8 bases had no gene match. CDR3 DNA: TGTGCCAGCAGCAGATCGACAGGGGGTAGCTCCTACGAGCAGTACTTC. Encoded protein: CASSRSTGGSSYEQYF.

The chain links TRBV10-3 to TRBJ2-3, with 8 bases that match TRBD1. The CDR3 runs to 16 residues. CDR1 and CDR2 (germline): ENHRY, SYGVKD. V lost 3 bases and J lost 0; bases outside the gene matches: 5. The CDR3 sequence is CAISEDRGYSTDTQYF. CDR3 bases: TGTGCCATCAGTGAAGACAGGGGATATAGCACAGATACGCAGTATTTT.

The sample holds a few counts of this clone. The chain is built from TRBV28 and TRBJ2-6; D unresolved. CDR1 and CDR2 from the germline V gene are MDHEN and SYDVKM. V lost 2 bases and J lost 0, with 8 bases in between. The CDR3 has 16 residues. CDR3 sequence reads: CASSLASGSGANVLTF. Written as DNA, the CDR3 is TGTGCCAGCAGTTTAGCGTCCGGCTCTGGGGCCAACGTCCTGACTTTC.

The chain couples TRBV7-9 to TRBJ2-1; the match to TRBD2 covers 9 bases. The CDR3 runs 16 residues. Per the germline V gene, CDR1 is SEHNR and CDR2 is FQNEAQ (reference sequence). J lost 3 bases, V lost 1 base, and 4 bases had no gene match. Here the CDR3 reads CASSLETSGLYNEQFF. The DNA for the CDR3 is TGTGCCAGCAGCTTAGAAACTAGCGGGCTCTACAATGAGCAGTTCTTC. The whole variable domain, filled in from reference TRBV7-9 and TRBJ2-1, reads DTGVSQNPRHKITKRGQNVTFRCDPISEHNRLYWYRQTLGQGPEFLTYFQNEAQLEKSRLLSDRFSAERPKGSFSTLEIQRTEQGDSAMYLCASSLETSGLYNEQFFGPGTRLTVL.

The J gene is TRBJ1-2, the V gene TRBV27, with D perhaps matching TRBD1 (6 bases). The CDR3 has 15 residues. V shed 6 bases and J shed 2 bases, with 16 bases lying between them. Germline CDR1 is MNHEY and CDR2 is SMNVEV (reference sequence). This CDR3 reads CASSSIRGGNYGYTF. Here the CDR3 DNA reads TGTGCCAGCAGCTCTATCCGAGGGGGAAACTATGGCTACACCTTC.

The chain employs TRBV4-1 and TRBJ1-2, with TRBD1 matching 8 bases. V was pared by 0 bases and J by 8 bases, with 11 bases of the junction left unmatched. Germline CDR1 is MGHRA and CDR2 is YSYEKL. The CDR3 spans 16 residues. The chain's CDR3 is CASSQDEGQVFGGYTF. The CDR3 bases are TGCGCCAGCAGCCAAGACGAGGGACAGGTTTTTGGGGGCTACACCTTC.

The chain employs TRBV5-8 and TRBJ2-1; 7 positions match TRBD2. Germline-derived CDR1 and CDR2 are SGHTS and YDEGEE. The V gene end was trimmed by 4 bases and the J gene end by 1 base; junction bases not matched to a gene: 8. CDR3 length equals 16 residues. CDR3 sequence: CASSPYGGGSYNEQFF. CDR3 in DNA: TGTGCCAGCAGCCCTTACGGCGGGGGTTCCTACAATGAGCAGTTCTTC. The full variable domain, rest sourced from reference TRBV5-8 and TRBJ2-1, is EAGVTQSPTHLIKTRGQQATLRCSPISGHTSVYWYQQALGLGLQFLLWYDEGEERNRGNFPPRFSGRQFPNYSSELNVNALELEDSALYLCASSPYGGGSYNEQFFGPGTRLTVL.